The clone carrying this TCR beta chain was seen a few times. Antigen unknown. This sample was included in a study of T cell repertoires in cytomegalovirus infection. Looking at the study overall: From public TCR beta signatures came an indication of both CMV infection and matching HLA type. Overall study findings and caveats: The study identified carriers of CMV plus the relevant HLA from cumulative public TCR beta family frequency. The ex vivo response was dominated by HLA-C-restricted CMV-specific TCR beta clonotypes.

The CDR3 runs to 14 residues. Germline-derived CDR1 and CDR2 are MRHNA and SNTAGT. The germline V and J ends were trimmed by 5 bases and 2 bases, with 11 bases remaining between them. TCRdb analysed the reads with MiXCR anew, one entry per CDR3 protein. The sample contains roughly 800,000 distinct CDR3 sequences, almost 30% of which appear only once. The sequencing here drew on cultured CD8+ T cells from PBMCs, taken from culture after CMV antigen stimulation. The chain joins TRBV6-4 to TRBJ2-3, with D perhaps TRBD1 or TRBD2 (5 bases each). The clonotype comes from a human donor in good health (CMV status not recorded). Some clones in this sample may be carry-over from other donors' samples. The CDR3 reads CASSPGPLTDTQYF. The CDR3 nucleotides read TGTGCCAGCAGTCCGGGACCCCTCACAGATACGCAGTATTTT.